This TCR beta chain was identified in a study of blood T cells in healthy people across ages (dated by TCRdb to 2014 to 2015). With regard to the full study: In model experiments, roughly one uniquely barcoded TCR beta cDNA molecule per two T cells was captured by template switching. Using deep sequencing normalized with unique cDNA molecular identifiers, the study measured how TCR beta repertoire diversity changes with age. The donors were divided into four age groups: young (average around 16 years), middle-aged (around 41), aged (around 59) and long-lived (82). To avoid experimental bias, donors of different ages were distributed randomly across sequencing lanes. Two additional independent replicas of 1 million unique cDNA reads from the same blood draw were analyzed for two donors (one aged 18 to 30 and one aged 80 or older). Broad study findings and their caveats: A strong correlation was found between observed TCR beta diversity and the percentage of naive T cells measured by flow cytometry. Estimates of total diversity based on one million sequenced T cells were regarded as lower bounds and as underestimates. Conclusive comparison of naive and antigen-experienced compartments was prevented by the profiling of bulk unsorted PBMCs. Observed TCR beta diversity per million T cells fell roughly linearly with age, and a significant reduction was already apparent by age roughly 41. Because donor CMV infection status was unknown, age-related changes in expanded clonotypes were potentially confounded. Compared with the aged group, the long-lived group had more naive CD4+ T cells, fewer expanded clones and increased TCR diversity, suggesting age selection.

This clonotype was observed a handful of times. The antigen this receptor binds is unknown. Per-base quality was not reported, and no clone a single base away is much larger than it. The roughly 39 donors, aged about 6 to 95 years, were systemically healthy Caucasian individuals from Russia. Each donor gave 9.5 to 10 milliliters of peripheral blood, drawn into EDTA-treated Vacutainer tubes. PBMCs were isolated by Ficoll-Paque density-gradient centrifugation, with at least 7 million obtained per sample. Trizol reagent was used to extract total RNA from the PBMCs, yielding at least 5.5 micrograms per sample. For every donor, flow cytometry on a PBMC aliquot measured the percentage of naive CD45RAhigh/CD27high T cells. CDR1 and CDR2, looked up from the germline V gene, are KGHDR and SFDVKD. Clipping removes 3 bases from V and 11 bases from J, with 14 as the unmatched junction base count. Taken from cysteine to phenylalanine, the CDR3 has 16 residues. Kept here is only the CDR3 DNA, which spans 48 bases and is read in frame from base 1.

Libraries were made using 5' RACE. The instrument given in TCRdb is Illumina HiSeq 2500. A second PCR of roughly 7 to 11 cycles was performed with a sample-barcoded 5' primer and a J-beta primer mix. A template-switch 5' adaptor carrying 12 random nucleotides introduced a unique molecular identifier onto each TCR beta cDNA molecule. Each sample yielded at least 2.5 million CDR3-containing paired-end reads. All of the RNA was converted into first-strand cDNA using the Mint cDNA synthesis kit, with a TRBC-specific oligonucleotide serving as the primer. Following uracil-DNA glycosylase treatment, a first 18-cycle PCR with universal primers M1SS and BC2_uni_R was performed on all cDNA. The source study handled its data this way. For normalization, 1 million high-quality reads, each with a distinct molecular identifier, were randomly selected from each sample. Reads with shared molecular identifiers were discarded instead of being binned into consensus sequences. MiTCR, set to a Q25 quality threshold and the strictest error-elimination algorithm, was used for CDR3 identification, clonotype clustering and error correction. Lower-bound total TCR beta diversity was estimated with a nonparametric unseen species model using Euler transformation. The public reads were reanalyzed by TCRdb: fastp trimming at Q25, MiXCR alignment, in-frame beta chains only. When rows share a CDR3 protein, they turn into one entry using the most common DNA and genes. V and J calls and clone size were set by TCRdb, not the authors. In this sample the table shows approximately 800,000 distinct CDR3 sequences, more than 35% of which occur a single time. Of the sample, 15% to 20% falls within the top ten clones.

The source is a man older than 75 in good health. The V and J segments used are TRBV24-1 and TRBJ2-5, and TRBD2 matches 10 of the central bases. What was sequenced was blood. For the CDR3, the sequence is CATSDILAGIDNEQYF. The DNA is as follows: TGTGCCACCAGTGATATACTAGCGGGAATCGACAATGAGCAGTACTTC.